This T cell receptor (beta chain) was captured in a study of human T cells and chemical hapten exposure. Study summary: A roughly 2 cm by roughly 2 cm inner upper arm patch received 2% DPC for sensitization.

This clonotype has at least ten counts. No antigen is known for it. The CDR3 is made up of 13 amino acids. Trimming removed 6 bases at V and 3 bases at J, with 11 bases between. Original analysis: From around 25,000 to 690,000 TCRs were found per sample, with a median of about 100,000. TCRdb recomputed calls from the RACE reads with MiXCR, one row per CDR3 protein. TCRdb's processing, not the authors', yielded these V and J calls. This table has 300,000 to 450,000 distinct CDR3 sequences, around 5% appearing once. Time point described: pre-sensitization, week 0. The treatment here: therapeutic diphenylcyclopropenone sensitization with weekly scalp DPC. General observations from the study: No change in TCRs above 1 in 1000 frequency was produced by DPC sensitization.

This clonotype was obtained from a woman aged 18-30 years with alopecia areata. Some clones in this sample may be carry-over from other donors' samples. The sample consisted of whole blood, taken in connection with sensitization to the hapten diphenylcyclopropenone (DPC). This chain links TRBV12-3 or TRBV12-4 with TRBJ1-1; D ambiguous. The CDR3 DNA sequence: TGTGCCAGCAGACTAACCCACGACACTGAAGCTTTCTTT. Its protein product is CASRLTHDTEAFF.